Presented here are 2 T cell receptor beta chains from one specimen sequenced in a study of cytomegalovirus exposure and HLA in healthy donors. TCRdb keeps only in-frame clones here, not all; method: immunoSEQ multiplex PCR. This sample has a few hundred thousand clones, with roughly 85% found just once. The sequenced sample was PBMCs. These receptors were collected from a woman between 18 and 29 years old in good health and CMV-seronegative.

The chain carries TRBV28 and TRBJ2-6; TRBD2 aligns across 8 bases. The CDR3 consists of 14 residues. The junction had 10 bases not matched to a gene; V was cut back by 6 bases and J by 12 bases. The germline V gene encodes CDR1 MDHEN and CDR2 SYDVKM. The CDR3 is CASSTTSGLPVLTF. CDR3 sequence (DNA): TGTGCCAGCAGCACCACTAGCGGTCTCCCCGTCCTGACTTTC.

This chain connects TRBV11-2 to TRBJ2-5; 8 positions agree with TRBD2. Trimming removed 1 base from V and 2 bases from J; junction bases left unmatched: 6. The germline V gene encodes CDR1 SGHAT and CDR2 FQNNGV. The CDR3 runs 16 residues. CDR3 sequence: CASSLGSGATQETQYF. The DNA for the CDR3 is TGTGCCAGCAGCTTAGGTAGCGGGGCCACTCAAGAGACCCAGTACTTC.